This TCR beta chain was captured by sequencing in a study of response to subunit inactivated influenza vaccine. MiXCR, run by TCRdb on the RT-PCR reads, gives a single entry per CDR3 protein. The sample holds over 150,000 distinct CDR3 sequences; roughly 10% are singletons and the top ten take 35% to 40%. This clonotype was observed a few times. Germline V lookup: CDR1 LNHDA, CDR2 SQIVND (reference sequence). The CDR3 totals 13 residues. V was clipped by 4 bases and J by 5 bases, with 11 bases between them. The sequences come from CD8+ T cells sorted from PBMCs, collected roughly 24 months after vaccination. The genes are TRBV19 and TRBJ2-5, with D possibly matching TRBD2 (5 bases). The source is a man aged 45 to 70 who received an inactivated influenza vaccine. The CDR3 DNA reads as TGTGCCAGTAGTAGGCTAGCCCGGGAGACCCAGTACTTC. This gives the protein CASSRLARETQYF. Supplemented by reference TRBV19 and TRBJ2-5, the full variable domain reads DGGITQSPKYLFRKEGQNVTLSCEQNLNHDAMYWYRQDPGQGLRLIYYSQIVNDFQKGDIAEGYSVSREKKESFPLTVTSAQKNPTAFYLCASSRLARETQYFGPGTRLLVL.